These 6 T cell receptor beta chains were sequenced from one sample in a study of blood T cell repertoires in COVID-19. Some clones are missing from TCRdb's copy, which holds only in-frame ones; the method was immunoSEQ multiplex PCR. The sample holds 80,000 to 100,000 clones, less than 85% seen once. What was sequenced was peripheral blood. The receptors shown here come from a woman between 65 and 79 years old with acute or convalescent COVID-19.

V and J are TRBV7-3 and TRBJ1-6; unclear D gene. In germline, CDR1 is SGHTA, CDR2 FQGTGA. This CDR3 is 15 amino acids long. Between the trimmed V and J ends, which lost 4 bases and 7 bases, there was a span of 14 bases. The CDR3 nucleotides are TGTGCCAGCAGCTCTGCTGGAGGTGGGAATTCACCCCTCCACTTT. Translated: CASSSAGGGNSPLHF.

This sequence joins TRBV7-2 and TRBJ2-7, with D maybe TRBD2 (6 bases). Germline V CDR1 and CDR2: SGHTA, FQGNSA. The CDR3 sequence is 13 residues long. V dropped 7 bases and J dropped 4 bases, with 14 bases sitting between them. The CDR3 is CASIPTGGYEQYF. The CDR3, as DNA: TGTGCCAGCATCCCCACTGGGGGGTACGAGCAGTACTTC.

V gene TRBV9 combines with J gene TRBJ2-5; 8 nucleotides agree with TRBD2. Germline CDR1 reads SGDLS; CDR2 reads YYNGEE. V shed 2 bases and J 5 bases; nucleotides not matched to a gene: 8. CDR3 length: 15 amino acids. The CDR3 reads CASSVRGLVWETQYF. The CDR3 coding sequence is TGTGCCAGCAGCGTTCGGGGACTAGTGTGGGAGACCCAGTACTTC.

The rearrangement joins TRBV9 to TRBJ2-1; 13 bases are a match to TRBD2. Germline CDR1 is SGDLS and CDR2 is YYNGEE. V dropped 0 bases and J dropped 0; count of bases not matched to a gene: 0. The CDR3 contains 17 residues. The CDR3 sequence: CASSVGTSGSSYNEQFF. Written as DNA, the CDR3 is TGTGCCAGCAGCGTAGGGACTAGCGGGAGCTCCTACAATGAGCAGTTCTTC.

This clone has a count of ten or more. The CDR3, as DNA: TGTGCCAGCAGTCCGACTAGCGGGAGTCAAGATACGCAGTATTTT. Translating gives CASSPTSGSQDTQYF. The J gene is TRBJ2-3, the V gene TRBV6-4; 12 bases are shared with TRBD2. CDR1 and CDR2 from the germline V gene are MRHNA and SNTAGT. V lost 5 bases, J lost 5 bases, and 5 bases stayed unmatched. This CDR3 has 15 residues.

Sample share makes this clone medium-sized. This sequence joins TRBV4-2 and TRBJ2-5; 9 bases match TRBD2. Looked up from germline, CDR1 is LGHNA and CDR2 is YNFKEQ. Trimming cost V 1 base and J 4 bases; bases outside gene matches: 4. The CDR3 consists of 15 residues. The CDR3: CASSQGGSGGETQYF. CDR3 in DNA: TGTGCCAGCAGCCAAGGAGGTAGCGGGGGAGAGACCCAGTACTTC.